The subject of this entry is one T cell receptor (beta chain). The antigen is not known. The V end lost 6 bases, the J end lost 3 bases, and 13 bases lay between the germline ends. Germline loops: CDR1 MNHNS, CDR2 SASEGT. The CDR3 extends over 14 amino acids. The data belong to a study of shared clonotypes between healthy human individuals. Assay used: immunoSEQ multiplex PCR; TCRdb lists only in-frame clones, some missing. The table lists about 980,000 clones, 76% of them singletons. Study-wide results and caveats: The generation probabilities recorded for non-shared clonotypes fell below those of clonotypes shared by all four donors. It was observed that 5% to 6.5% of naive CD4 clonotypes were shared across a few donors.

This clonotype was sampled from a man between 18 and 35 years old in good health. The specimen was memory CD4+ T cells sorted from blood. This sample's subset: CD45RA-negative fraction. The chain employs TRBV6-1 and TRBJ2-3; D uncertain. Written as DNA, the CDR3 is TGTGCCAGCAGACTCGGACCCGGGACAGATACGCAGTATTTT. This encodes CASRLGPGTDTQYF.